This T cell receptor beta chain was profiled in a study of T-cell reconstitution after alpha-beta-depleted transplantation in children. Findings of the study overall: In patients about two months after transplant, alpha-beta T cells reportedly arose from several hundred expanded graft clones.

The germline V gene encodes CDR1 MDHEN and CDR2 SYDVKM. The CDR3 length is 15 residues. V lost 3 bases to trimming and J lost 4 bases, with 16 bases between them. Unique molecular identifiers tagged the TCRbeta library. Using its own MiXCR run on the PCR reads, TCRdb lists one record per CDR3 protein. Among about 980,000 distinct CDR3 sequences listed, less than 30% were seen once. Note on this clonotype: Antigen unknown.

This TCR was recovered from a boy in the first two years of life who had a stem cell transplant for SCID, so the T cells may come from the graft donor. The chain links TRBV28 to TRBJ2-7, with D perhaps matching TRBD1 (6 bases). This material consisted of PBMCs, mostly from graft donor cells, taken 360 days after TCRalphabeta/CD19-depleted stem cell transplant. CDR3 amino acids: CASSFRGTSSYEQYF. The CDR3 DNA reads as TGTGCCAGCAGTTTTAGGGGGACGTCATCATACGAGCAGTACTTC.